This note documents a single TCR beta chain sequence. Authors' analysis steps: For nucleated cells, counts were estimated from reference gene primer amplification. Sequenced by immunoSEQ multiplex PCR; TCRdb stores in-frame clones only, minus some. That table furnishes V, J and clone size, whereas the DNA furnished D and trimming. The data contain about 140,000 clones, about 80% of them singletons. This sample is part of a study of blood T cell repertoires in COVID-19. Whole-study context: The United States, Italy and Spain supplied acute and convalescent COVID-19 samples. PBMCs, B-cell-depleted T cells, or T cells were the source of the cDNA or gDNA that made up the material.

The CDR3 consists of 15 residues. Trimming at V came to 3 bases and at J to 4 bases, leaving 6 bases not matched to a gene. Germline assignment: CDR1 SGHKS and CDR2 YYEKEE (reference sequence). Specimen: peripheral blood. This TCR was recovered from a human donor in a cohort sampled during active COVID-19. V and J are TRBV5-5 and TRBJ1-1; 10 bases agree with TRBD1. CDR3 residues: CASSWGQGRSTEAFF. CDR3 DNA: TGTGCCAGCAGCTGGGGACAGGGGAGGAGCACTGAAGCTTTCTTT. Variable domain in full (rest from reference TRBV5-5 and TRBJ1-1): DAGVTQSPTHLIKTRGQQVTLRCSPISGHKSVSWYQQVLGQGPQFIFQYYEKEERGRGNFPDRFSARQFPNYSSELNVNALLLGDSALYLCASSWGQGRSTEAFFGQGTRLTVV.